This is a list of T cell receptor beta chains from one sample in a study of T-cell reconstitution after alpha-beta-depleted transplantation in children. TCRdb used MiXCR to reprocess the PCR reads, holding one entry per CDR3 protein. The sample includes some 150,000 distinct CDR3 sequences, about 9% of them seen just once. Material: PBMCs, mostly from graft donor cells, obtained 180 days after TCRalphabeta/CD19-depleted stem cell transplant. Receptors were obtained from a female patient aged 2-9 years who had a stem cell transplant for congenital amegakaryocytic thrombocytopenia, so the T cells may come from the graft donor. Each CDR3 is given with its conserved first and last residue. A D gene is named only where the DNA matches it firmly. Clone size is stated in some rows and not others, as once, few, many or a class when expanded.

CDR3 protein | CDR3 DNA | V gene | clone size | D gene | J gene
CASSLYGLADNEQFF | TGCGCCAGCAGCCTATACGGACTAGCAGACAATGAGCAGTTCTTC | TRBV4-3 | few | TRBD2 | TRBJ2-1
CASSLRWTNNYGYTF | TGTGCCAGCAGCTTAAGGTGGACAAATAACTATGGCTACACCTTC | TRBV7-2 | many | . | TRBJ1-2
CASSLAGGYYNEQFF | TGTGCCAGCAGCTTAGCGGGGGGGTACTACAATGAGCAGTTCTTC | TRBV7-9 | few | TRBD2 | TRBJ2-1
CASSQLAGAQETQYF | TGTGCCAGCAGTCAACTAGCGGGAGCGCAAGAGACCCAGTACTTC | TRBV28 | few | TRBD2 | TRBJ2-5
CASSYQGLGTEAFF | TGTGCCAGCAGTTACCAGGGGCTGGGCACTGAAGCTTTCTTT | TRBV6-5 | many | . | TRBJ1-1
CASSWDYLYNEQFF | TGTGCCAGCAGTTGGGACTACTTATACAATGAGCAGTTCTTC | TRBV27 | few | TRBD2 | TRBJ2-1
CASSPRRASGIDEQFF | TGTGCCAGCAGCCCCCGGCGGGCTAGCGGGATCGATGAGCAGTTCTTC | TRBV7-3 | . | TRBD2 | TRBJ2-1
CAISESERGGPETQYF | TGTGCCATCAGTGAGTCAGAGCGGGGGGGCCCAGAGACCCAGTACTTC | TRBV10-3 | many | TRBD2 | TRBJ2-5
CASSLYTGPPYNEQLF | TGCGCCAGCAGCTTGTATACGGGACCTCCCTACAATGAGCAGTTATTC | TRBV5-1 | . | . | TRBJ2-1
CASSSRTGTGYTF | TGTGCCAGCAGCTCCCGGACCGGGACTGGCTACACCTTC | TRBV7-2 | . | . | TRBJ1-2
CASSPGGWLAGVDEQFF | TGTGCCAGCAGCCCGGGCGGGTGGCTAGCGGGAGTCGATGAGCAGTTCTTC | TRBV11-3 | few | TRBD2 | TRBJ2-1
CASSSLDRDDTGELFF | TGCGCCAGCAGCTCGCTAGACAGGGACGACACCGGGGAGCTGTTTTTT | TRBV5-1 | many | TRBD1 | TRBJ2-2
CASSLGWGRANGYTF | TGCGCCAGCAGCTTGGGATGGGGACGAGCTAATGGCTACACCTTC | TRBV5-1 | many | . | TRBJ1-2
CASSFLTSGELFF | TGTGCCAGCAGCTTCTTAACGTCCGGGGAGCTGTTTTTT | TRBV12-3/TRBV12-4 | . | . | TRBJ2-2
CASTLGLAEEQYF | TGTGCCAGCACCCTCGGACTAGCCGAAGAGCAGTACTTC | TRBV12-3/TRBV12-4 | many | TRBD2 | TRBJ2-7
CASTHSSTEAFF | TGTGCCAGCACCCACTCCAGCACTGAAGCTTTCTTT | TRBV12-3/TRBV12-4 | few | . | TRBJ1-1
CASSLAASPAGGEQFF | TGTGCCAGCAGCTTAGCTGCTAGCCCCGCAGGAGGTGAGCAGTTCTTC | TRBV7-2 | . | . | TRBJ2-1
CSAGSTGVNDNEQFF | TGCAGCGCTGGGAGTACAGGGGTGAACGACAATGAGCAGTTCTTC | TRBV29-1 | few | TRBD1 | TRBJ2-1
CTCSFLGGRFRGNTGELFF | TGTACCTGCAGTTTCTTGGGTGGGAGGTTCAGGGGAAACACCGGGGAGCTGTTTTTT | TRBV2 | . | . | TRBJ2-2
CSVVLAGRDNEQFF | TGCAGCGTTGTCCTAGCGGGGAGGGACAATGAGCAGTTCTTC | TRBV29-1 | . | TRBD2 | TRBJ2-1
CASCFQGRQIDEQFF | TGCGCCAGCTGTTTCCAAGGGCGTCAAATCGATGAGCAGTTCTTC | TRBV5-1 | . | . | TRBJ2-1
CATGAYEQYF | TGTGCCACAGGGGCCTACGAGCAGTACTTC | TRBV2 | few | . | TRBJ2-7
CSARDFYEQYF | TGCAGTGCTCGGGACTTCTACGAGCAGTACTTC | TRBV20-1 | few | . | TRBJ2-7
CASSQEEWAGNTGELFF | TGTGCCAGCAGCCAAGAAGAGTGGGCAGGGAACACCGGGGAGCTGTTTTTT | TRBV4-2 | many | . | TRBJ2-2
CASSPGKTNYGYTF | TGTGCCAGCAGTCCTGGGAAGACTAACTATGGCTACACCTTC | TRBV12-3/TRBV12-4 | many | . | TRBJ1-2
CSALRDPRWGYNEQFF | TGCAGTGCTTTGCGGGACCCACGATGGGGATACAATGAGCAGTTCTTC | TRBV20-1 | few | . | TRBJ2-1
CAWRGGSYEQYF | TGTGCCTGGAGGGGGGGCTCCTACGAGCAGTACTTC | TRBV30 | many | . | TRBJ2-7
CASSLQTVQETQYF | TGCGCCAGCAGCCTCCAGACAGTTCAAGAGACCCAGTACTTC | TRBV5-1 | few | . | TRBJ2-5
CAISDQLIRTGVAFF | TGTGCCATCAGTGACCAACTAATCCGGACAGGGGTAGCTTTCTTT | TRBV10-3 | many | TRBD1 | TRBJ1-1
CASSPPSASGSTDTQYF | TGTGCCAGCAGCCCCCCATCGGCTAGCGGTAGCACAGATACGCAGTATTTT | TRBV7-9 | few | TRBD2 | TRBJ2-3
CASSYRTGNTEAFF | TGTGCCAGCAGTTACCGGACAGGGAACACTGAAGCTTTCTTT | TRBV6-5 | many | TRBD1 | TRBJ1-1
CASSLRRVDGYTF | TGTGCCAGCAGCTTACGCAGGGTAGATGGCTACACCTTC | TRBV7-2 | many | . | TRBJ1-2
CAISVGTVSYEQYF | TGTGCCATCAGTGTTGGGACAGTCTCCTACGAGCAGTACTTC | TRBV10-3 | many | TRBD1 | TRBJ2-7
CASSWSGAALSEAFF | TGTGCCAGCAGTTGGTCCGGGGCAGCCCTATCTGAAGCTTTCTTT | TRBV6-5 | many | . | TRBJ1-1
CASKKTSGNGELFF | TGTGCCAGCAAAAAGACTAGCGGGAACGGGGAGCTGTTTTTT | TRBV7-2 | few | TRBD2 | TRBJ2-2
CASRVTGGRAETQYF | TGTGCCAGCAGAGTGACAGGGGGGAGAGCGGAGACCCAGTACTTC | TRBV6-6 | many | TRBD1 | TRBJ2-5
CATSSEETALAKNIQYF | TGTGCCACCAGCAGCGAGGAGACAGCTCTAGCCAAAAACATTCAGTACTTC | TRBV15 | many | . | TRBJ2-4
CASSSGNDRSEQYF | TGCGCCAGCAGCTCAGGTAACGACAGGTCCGAGCAGTACTTC | TRBV5-1 | many | . | TRBJ2-7
CSSYPGTGTYEQYF | TGCAGTTCCTATCCCGGGACAGGAACCTACGAGCAGTACTTC | TRBV20-1 | many | TRBD1 | TRBJ2-7
CSARDPRLVAPEQYF | TGCAGTGCTAGAGATCCGCGACTAGTAGCTCCCGAGCAGTACTTC | TRBV20-1 | many | . | TRBJ2-7
CASSSTTLKTGGTDTQYF | TGTGCCAGCAGCTCCACCACCCTTAAGACGGGCGGCACAGATACGCAGTATTTT | TRBV3-1 | many | . | TRBJ2-3
CASSLSGTGNYGYTF | TGCGCCAGCAGCTTAAGTGGGACAGGAAACTATGGCTACACCTTC | TRBV5-1 | many | TRBD1 | TRBJ1-2
CASSLSRAMNTEAFF | TGCGCCAGCAGCTTGAGCAGGGCCATGAACACTGAAGCTTTCTTT | TRBV5-1 | many | . | TRBJ1-1
CASSLAITGAWANTQYF | TGCGCCAGCAGCTTGGCCATTACGGGAGCATGGGCAAATACGCAGTATTTT | TRBV5-1 | many | . | TRBJ2-3
CASSRTGLFSGANVLTF | TGTGCCAGCTCCCGGACAGGGCTCTTCTCTGGGGCCAACGTCCTGACTTTC | TRBV28 | many | TRBD1 | TRBJ2-6
CASSPPGQSYAQYF | TGTGCCAGCAGTCCACCGGGACAGTCATACGCGCAGTACTTC | TRBV28 | many | TRBD1 | TRBJ2-7
CASSFGGTGELFF | TGTGCCAGCAGTTTCGGGGGCACCGGGGAGCTGTTTTTT | TRBV28 | many | . | TRBJ2-2
CSALGTSGSNIQYF | TGCAGTGCCCTCGGGACTAGCGGAAGTAACATTCAGTACTTC | TRBV20-1 | many | TRBD2 | TRBJ2-4
CASSYAGNSYNEQFF | TGTGCCAGCAGTTACGCAGGGAACTCCTACAATGAGCAGTTCTTC | TRBV6-5 | . | . | TRBJ2-1
CASSSSRWAYEQYF | TGTGCCAGCAGCTCCTCTAGATGGGCGTACGAGCAGTACTTC | TRBV7-8 | many | . | TRBJ2-7
CMAGNTEAFF | TGCATGGCAGGGAACACTGAAGCTTTCTTT | TRBV29-1 | . | . | TRBJ1-1
CAWSKGMNTEAFF | TGTGCCTGGAGTAAGGGAATGAACACTGAAGCTTTCTTT | TRBV30 | many | . | TRBJ1-1
CASSLGINQPQHF | TGTGCCAGCAGCTTAGGTATTAATCAGCCCCAGCATTTT | TRBV7-9 | . | . | TRBJ1-5
CASSLNSGRSSYEQYF | TGTGCCAGCAGTTTAAATAGCGGGAGGAGCTCCTACGAGCAGTACTTC | TRBV12-3/TRBV12-4 | medium-sized | TRBD2 | TRBJ2-7
CASRVSGSPYNEQFF | TGTGCCAGCAGGGTAAGCGGGAGTCCCTACAATGAGCAGTTCTTC | TRBV12-3/TRBV12-4 | many | TRBD2 | TRBJ2-1
CSASPGGFEKLFF | TGCAGTGCTAGTCCCGGGGGTTTTGAAAAACTGTTTTTT | TRBV20-1 | . | . | TRBJ1-4
CASSITGGSSGANVLTF | TGTGCCAGTAGTATCACAGGGGGCTCCTCTGGGGCCAACGTCCTGACTTTC | TRBV19 | many | TRBD1 | TRBJ2-6
CASSVGLLRETQYF | TGTGCCAGCAGTGTGGGACTGCTTCGAGAGACCCAGTACTTC | TRBV2 | . | . | TRBJ2-5